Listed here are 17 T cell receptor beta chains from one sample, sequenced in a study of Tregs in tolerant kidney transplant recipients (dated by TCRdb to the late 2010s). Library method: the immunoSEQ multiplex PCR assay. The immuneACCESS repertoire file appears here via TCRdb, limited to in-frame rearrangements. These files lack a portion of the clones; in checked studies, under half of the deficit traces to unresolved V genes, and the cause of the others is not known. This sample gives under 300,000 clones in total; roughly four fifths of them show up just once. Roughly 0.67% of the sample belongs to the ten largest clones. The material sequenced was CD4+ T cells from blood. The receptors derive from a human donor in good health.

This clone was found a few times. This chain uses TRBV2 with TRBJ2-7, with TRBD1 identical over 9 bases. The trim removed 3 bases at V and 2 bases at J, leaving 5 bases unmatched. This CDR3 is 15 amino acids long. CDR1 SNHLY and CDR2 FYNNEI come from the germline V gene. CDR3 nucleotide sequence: TGTGCCAGCAGTGATCTAGGGACAGGGCCCTACGAGCAGTACTTC. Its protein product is CASSDLGTGPYEQYF.

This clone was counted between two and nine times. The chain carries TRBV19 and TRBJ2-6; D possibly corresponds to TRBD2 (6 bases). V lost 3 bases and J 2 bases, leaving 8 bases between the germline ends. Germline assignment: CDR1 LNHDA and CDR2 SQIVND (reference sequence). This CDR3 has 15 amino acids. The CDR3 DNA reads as TGTGCCAGTAGTATCCGGGGGACTGGGGCCAACGTCCTGACTTTC. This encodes CASSIRGTGANVLTF.

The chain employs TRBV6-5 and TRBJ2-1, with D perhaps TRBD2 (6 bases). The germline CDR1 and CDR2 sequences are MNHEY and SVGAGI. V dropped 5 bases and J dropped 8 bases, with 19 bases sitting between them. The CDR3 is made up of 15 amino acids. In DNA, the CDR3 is TGTGCCAGCAGTACGGCCCGACTAGGGTATTATGAGCAGTTCTTC. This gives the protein CASSTARLGYYEQFF.

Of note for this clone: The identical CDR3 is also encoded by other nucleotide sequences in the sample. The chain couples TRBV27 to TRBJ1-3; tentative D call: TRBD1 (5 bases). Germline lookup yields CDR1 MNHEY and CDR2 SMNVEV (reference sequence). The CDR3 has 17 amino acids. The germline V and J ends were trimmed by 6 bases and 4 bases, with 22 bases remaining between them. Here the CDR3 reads CASSPISRARSGNTIYF. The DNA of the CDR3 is TGTGCCAGCAGCCCGATCTCCAGGGCTAGGTCCGGAAACACCATATATTTT.

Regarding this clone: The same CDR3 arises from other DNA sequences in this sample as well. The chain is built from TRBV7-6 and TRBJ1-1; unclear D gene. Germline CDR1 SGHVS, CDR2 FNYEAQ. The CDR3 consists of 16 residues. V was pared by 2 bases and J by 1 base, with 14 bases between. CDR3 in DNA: TGTGCCAGCAGCTTATTGTCGAGCTCCAAGAACACTGAAGCTTTCTTT. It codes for CASSLLSSSKNTEAFF.

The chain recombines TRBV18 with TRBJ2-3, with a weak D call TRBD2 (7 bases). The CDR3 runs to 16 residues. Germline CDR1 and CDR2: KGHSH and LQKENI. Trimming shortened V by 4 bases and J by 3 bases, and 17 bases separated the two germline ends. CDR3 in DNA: TGTGCCAGCTCACTTCGCGTGGGGGGGCCTACAGATACGCAGTATTTT. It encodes CASSLRVGGPTDTQYF.

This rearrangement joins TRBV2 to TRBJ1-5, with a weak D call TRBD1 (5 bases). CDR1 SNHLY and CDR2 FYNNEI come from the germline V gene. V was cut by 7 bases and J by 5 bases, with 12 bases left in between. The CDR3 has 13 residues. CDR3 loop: CASIRGIDQPQHF. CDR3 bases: TGTGCCAGCATTAGGGGAATCGATCAGCCCCAGCATTTT.

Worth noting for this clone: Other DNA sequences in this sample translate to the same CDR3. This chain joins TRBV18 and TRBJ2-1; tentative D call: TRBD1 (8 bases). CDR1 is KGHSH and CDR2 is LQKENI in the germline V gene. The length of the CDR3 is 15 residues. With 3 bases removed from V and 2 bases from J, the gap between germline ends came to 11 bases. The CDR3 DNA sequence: TGTGCCAGCTCACCCACAGGGGGGGCCTACAATGAGCAGTTCTTC. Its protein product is CASSPTGGAYNEQFF.

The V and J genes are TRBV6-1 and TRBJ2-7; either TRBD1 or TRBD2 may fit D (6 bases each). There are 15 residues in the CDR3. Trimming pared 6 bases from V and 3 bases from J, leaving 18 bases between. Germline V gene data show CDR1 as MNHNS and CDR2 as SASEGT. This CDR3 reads CASSLTWGALYEQYF. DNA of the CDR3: TGTGCCAGCAGCCTCACCTGGGGGGCCCTCTACGAGCAGTACTTC.

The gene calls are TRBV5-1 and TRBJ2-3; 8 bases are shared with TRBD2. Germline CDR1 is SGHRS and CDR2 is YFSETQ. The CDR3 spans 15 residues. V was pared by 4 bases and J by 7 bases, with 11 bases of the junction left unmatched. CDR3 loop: CASSIAAGELYTQYF. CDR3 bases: TGCGCCAGCAGCATCGCAGCGGGGGAGTTGTATACGCAGTATTTT.

This CDR3 reads CASSVALITDTQYF. The CDR3, as DNA: TGTGCCAGCAGCGTAGCACTGATCACAGATACGCAGTATTTT. V usage is TRBV9 and J usage is TRBJ2-3; no clear D gene. Germline V gene lookup returns CDR1 SGDLS and CDR2 YYNGEE. Trimming stripped 0 bases from V and 2 bases from J, with 7 bases between. The CDR3 totals 14 residues.

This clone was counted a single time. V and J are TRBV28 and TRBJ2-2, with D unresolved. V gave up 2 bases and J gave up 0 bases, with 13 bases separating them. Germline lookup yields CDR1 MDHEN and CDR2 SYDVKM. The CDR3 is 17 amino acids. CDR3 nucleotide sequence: TGTGCCAGCAGTTTACAGTCAGCAAATTCGAACACCGGGGAGCTGTTTTTT. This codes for CASSLQSANSNTGELFF.

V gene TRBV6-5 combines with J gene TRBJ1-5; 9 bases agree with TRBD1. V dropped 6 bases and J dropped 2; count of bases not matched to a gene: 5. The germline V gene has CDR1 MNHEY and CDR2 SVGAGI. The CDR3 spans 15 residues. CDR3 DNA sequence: TGTGCCAGCAGCCTACAGGGGGCCGGCAATCAGCCCCAGCATTTT. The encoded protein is CASSLQGAGNQPQHF.

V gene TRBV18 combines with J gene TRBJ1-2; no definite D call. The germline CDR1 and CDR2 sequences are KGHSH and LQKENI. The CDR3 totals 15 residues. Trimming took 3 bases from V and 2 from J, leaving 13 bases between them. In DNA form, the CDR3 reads TGTGCCAGCTCACCGCGAGAAGGGTTCAACTATGGCTACACCTTC. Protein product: CASSPREGFNYGYTF.

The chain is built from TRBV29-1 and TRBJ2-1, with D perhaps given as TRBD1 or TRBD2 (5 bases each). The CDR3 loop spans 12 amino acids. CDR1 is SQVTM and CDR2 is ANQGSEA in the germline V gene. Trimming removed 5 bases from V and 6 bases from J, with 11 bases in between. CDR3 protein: CSVRGPGNEQFF. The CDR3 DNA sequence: TGCAGCGTTAGGGGACCAGGCAATGAGCAGTTCTTC.

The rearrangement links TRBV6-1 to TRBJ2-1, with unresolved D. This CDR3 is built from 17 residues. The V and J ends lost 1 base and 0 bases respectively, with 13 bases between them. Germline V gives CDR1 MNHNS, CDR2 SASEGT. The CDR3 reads CASSEEVLSSSYNEQFF. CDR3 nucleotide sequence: TGTGCCAGCAGTGAAGAAGTCCTTTCCAGCTCCTACAATGAGCAGTTCTTC.

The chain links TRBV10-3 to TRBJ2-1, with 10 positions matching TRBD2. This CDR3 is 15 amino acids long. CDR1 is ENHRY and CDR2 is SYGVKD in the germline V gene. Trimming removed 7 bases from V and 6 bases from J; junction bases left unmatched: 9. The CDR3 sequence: CAITARTSGSNEQFF. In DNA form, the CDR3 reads TGTGCCATCACTGCGAGGACTAGCGGATCCAATGAGCAGTTCTTC.